This T cell receptor beta chain stems from a study of CXCR3-negative and CXCR3-positive naive CD8 T cells. Overall study: Some 150 million TRB reads were obtained in total, which works out to about 1.5 +/- 0.3 million per library.

Overall study findings and caveats: A higher hydrophobicity marked the TRB CDR3s of CXCR3-positive naive cells versus CXCR3-negative naive cells. Similar TRBV-TRBJ gene usage was seen in naive CXCR3-negative and CXCR3-positive cells, but not in memory cells.

As regards this clonotype: No antigen is known for it.

Germline CDR1 reads SNHLY; CDR2 reads FYNNEI. CDR3 size: 13 residues. The libraries of TRB cDNA were prepared using 5' RACE with UMI labels. From its re-call of the 5' RACE reads, TCRdb lists each CDR3 protein once, without DNA. Its clone listing holds around 140,000 distinct CDR3 sequences. This chain links TRBV2 with TRBJ2-7. The clonotype comes from a human donor in good health. Some clones in this sample may be carry-over from other donors' samples. Sequencing was carried out using naive CXCR3+ CD8+ T cells from blood. Subset specified: CD45RO-CCR7+CD27+CD95- naive CD8+ T cells expressing CXCR3 (TNR3+). CDR3 region: CASSELTRREQYF.